Shown below are 18 T cell receptor beta chains from a single sample sequenced in a study of cytomegalovirus exposure and HLA in healthy donors. Researchers ran the PCR with 60 Vbeta and 13 Jbeta primers. Here immunoSEQ multiplex PCR was the method, and the copy in TCRdb shows in-frame clones only, minus some. The sample has approximately 120,000 clones, 81% seen once. The sequenced material came from PBMCs. These receptor sequences come from a young man in good health and CMV-seronegative.

This sequence joins TRBV19 and TRBJ1-1; 8 positions match TRBD1. V shed 4 bases, J shed 4 bases, and the junction held 14 bases outside the gene matches. The CDR3 runs 17 residues. Per the germline V gene, CDR1 is LNHDA and CDR2 is SQIVND (reference sequence). CDR3 sequence reads: CASSTRGQAKTFTEAFF. Written as DNA, the CDR3 is TGTGCCAGTAGTACCCGGGGACAGGCCAAAACCTTCACTGAAGCTTTCTTT.

The genes are TRBV6-5 and TRBJ1-4; no firm D call. CDR1 is MNHEY and CDR2 is SVGAGI in the germline V gene. V was trimmed by 4 bases and J by 6 bases, leaving 18 bases between them. This CDR3 spans 16 amino acids. CDR3: CASSSGAFTGDEKLFF. The CDR3, as DNA: TGTGCCAGCAGTTCCGGTGCATTTACCGGTGATGAAAAACTGTTTTTT.

This clone was observed a single time. The J gene is TRBJ2-7, the V gene TRBV2, with D possibly being TRBD1 (5 bases). CDR1 is SNHLY, CDR2 FYNNEI, per germline. This CDR3 spans 13 amino acids. Trimming pared 7 bases from V and 5 bases from J, leaving 15 bases between. CDR3 coding DNA: TGTGCCAGCACCCTCATGAAGGGGAACGAGCAGTACTTC. This encodes CASTLMKGNEQYF.

The chain uses TRBV14 and TRBJ2-2, with a tentative D call TRBD1 (6 bases). The CDR3 extends over 19 amino acids. Germline CDR1 reads SGHDN; CDR2 reads FVKESK. V lost 2 bases and J 0 bases, leaving 19 bases between the germline ends. The CDR3 here is CASSQRWTASYANTGELFF. CDR3 bases: TGTGCCAGCAGCCAACGCTGGACAGCTTCCTATGCGAACACCGGGGAGCTGTTTTTT. Based on the CDR3 plus reference TRBV14 and TRBJ2-2, the full variable domain is EAGVTQFPSHSVIEKGQTVTLRCDPISGHDNLYWYRRVMGKEIKFLLHFVKESKQDESGMPNNRFLAERTGGTYSTLKVQPAELEDSGVYFCASSQRWTASYANTGELFFGEGSRLTVL.

This clone was counted between two and nine times. V usage is TRBV4-1 and J usage is TRBJ1-1; weak D call: TRBD1 (5 bases). Trimming left V 0 bases short and J 7 bases short, with 12 bases between. CDR1 MGHRA and CDR2 YSYEKL come from the germline V gene. The CDR3 has 14 amino acids. The CDR3 nucleotides read TGCGCCAGCAGCCAAGATCGGGGGATGTTTGAAGCTTTCTTT. Its translation: CASSQDRGMFEAFF.

The genes are TRBV10-3 and TRBJ1-1, with TRBD1 matching 7 bases. The CDR3 has 15 amino acids. CDR1 is ENHRY and CDR2 is SYGVKD in the germline V gene. Trimming removed 4 bases from V and 3 bases from J; junction bases left unmatched: 8. The CDR3 spells CAISGQGVTDTEAFF. The DNA for the CDR3 is TGTGCCATCAGTGGGCAGGGGGTAACGGACACTGAAGCTTTCTTT.

V and J are TRBV10-3 and TRBJ2-1, with 12 nucleotides matching TRBD2. Germline V gene sequence: CDR1 ENHRY, CDR2 SYGVKD. The CDR3 is 15 amino acids. The V gene end was trimmed by 5 bases and the J gene end by 7 bases; junction bases not matched to a gene: 6. Here the CDR3 reads CAISSLAGGTNEQFF. The CDR3 DNA sequence: TGTGCCATCAGTTCTCTAGCGGGGGGGACGAATGAGCAGTTCTTC.

This chain links TRBV5-4 with TRBJ1-4, with 8 positions matching TRBD1. The germline CDR1 and CDR2 sequences are SGHNT and YYREEE (reference sequence). The length of the CDR3 is 17 residues. Losses at the gene ends were 4 bases for V and 5 bases for J; bases not matched to a gene: 13. The DNA of the CDR3 is TGTGCCAGCAGCCGTGGACAGGGCATTGGAGAAAATGAAAAACTGTTTTTT. Its protein product is CASSRGQGIGENEKLFF.

This clone appeared a few times. The J gene is TRBJ2-2, the V gene TRBV6-5; 10 bases match TRBD1. The CDR3 extends over 14 amino acids. The germline V gene encodes CDR1 MNHEY and CDR2 SVGAGI. J gave up 8 bases and V 5 bases, and 5 bases lay outside the gene matches. In DNA form, the CDR3 reads TGTGCCAGCAGTCGGACAGGGGGTCGGGGGGAGCTGTTTTTT. Translation: CASSRTGGRGELFF.

This chain joins TRBV5-1 and TRBJ1-5, with 9 bases lining up with TRBD1. This CDR3 is 17 amino acids long. Trimming at V came to 0 bases and at J to 0 bases, leaving 4 bases not matched to a gene. Per germline, CDR1 SGHRS and CDR2 YFSETQ. The DNA of the CDR3 is TGCGCCAGCAGCTTGGATGGGACAGGGAATAGCAATCAGCCCCAGCATTTT. Translated: CASSLDGTGNSNQPQHF.

This clone has only a few counts. The genes are TRBV9 and TRBJ2-7, with 7 positions matching TRBD2. This CDR3 is built from 13 residues. Germline CDR1 reads SGDLS; CDR2 reads YYNGEE. Trimming at V came to 5 bases and at J to 2 bases, leaving 4 bases not matched to a gene. CDR3 sequence: CASSAGDPYEQYF. As DNA, the CDR3 is TGTGCCAGCAGTGCGGGGGACCCCTACGAGCAGTACTTC. The variable domain in full, completed from reference TRBV9 and TRBJ2-7, reads DSGVTQTPKHLITATGQRVTLRCSPRSGDLSVYWYQQSLDQGLQFLIQYYNGEERAKGNILERFSAQQFPDLHSELNLSSLELGDSALYFCASSAGDPYEQYFGPGTRLTVT.

The J gene is TRBJ2-7, the V gene TRBV16; D is possibly TRBD1 (6 bases). Trimming left V 4 bases short and J 2 bases short, with 21 bases between. Germline V gene lookup returns CDR1 KGHSY and CDR2 FQNENV. The CDR3 is 17 amino acids. CDR3 DNA: TGTGCCAGCAGCCCCAAGATGACGAGGACAGAACCCTACGAGCAGTACTTC. This gives the protein CASSPKMTRTEPYEQYF.

This sequence joins TRBV15 and TRBJ2-7; TRBD2 might be the D (5 bases). CDR1 is LNHNV, CDR2 YYDKDF, per germline (reference sequence). V was trimmed by 1 base and J by 5 bases, leaving 9 bases between them. This CDR3 is built from 13 residues. CDR3 bases: TGTGCCACCAGCAGAGGGCTAGCCGACGAGCAGTACTTC. Translation gives CATSRGLADEQYF.

Remarks on this clone: This CDR3 is also generated by other DNA sequences in the sample. The chain joins TRBV18 to TRBJ1-1; D gene ambiguous. From germline, CDR1 is KGHSH and CDR2 LQKENI. V was cut by 2 bases and J by 0 bases, with 7 bases left in between. The CDR3 is 14 residues long. CDR3 nucleotides: TGTGCCAGCTCACCAGGGCAGTTGAACACTGAAGCTTTCTTT. Amino acids: CASSPGQLNTEAFF. The variable domain in full, with the rest retrieved from reference TRBV18 and TRBJ1-1, is NAGVMQNPRHLVRRRGQEARLRCSPMKGHSHVYWYRQLPEEGLKFMVYLQKENIIDESGMPKERFSAEFPKEGPSILRIQQVVRGDSAAYFCASSPGQLNTEAFFGQGTRLTVV.

V gene TRBV4-1 combines with J gene TRBJ1-4; 10 nucleotides align to TRBD1. Trimming at V came to 1 base and at J to 7 bases, leaving 3 bases not matched to a gene. Germline values: CDR1 MGHRA, CDR2 YSYEKL. This CDR3 region has 15 residues. The CDR3 here is CASSQAGTGVEKLFF. CDR3 coding DNA: TGCGCCAGCAGCCAAGCGGGGACAGGGGTTGAAAAACTGTTTTTT.

Remarks on this clone: This CDR3 is also generated by other DNA sequences in the sample. The CDR3 sequence: CASSIDSPTEAFF. The CDR3 DNA follows: TGTGCCAGTAGTATCGACAGCCCCACTGAAGCTTTCTTT. This chain links TRBV19 with TRBJ1-1; maybe TRBD1 (5 bases). The CDR3 is made up of 13 amino acids. The germline V gene encodes CDR1 LNHDA and CDR2 SQIVND (reference sequence). Trimming removed 3 bases at V and 4 bases at J, with 9 bases between.

In regard to this clone: The junction differs from germline at one of its ends, possibly a read error. The gene calls are TRBV14 and TRBJ2-3; D perhaps matches TRBD2 (5 bases). Germline CDR1 and CDR2: SGHDN and FVKESK. The CDR3 loop spans 13 amino acids. CDR3 sequence: CASSQDLWRAASF. In nucleotides, the CDR3 is TGTGCCAGCAGCCAAGATCTTTGGCGGGCGGCCTCTTTT.

This chain connects TRBV2 to TRBJ1-2; 7 bases are a match to TRBD1. Germline CDR1 is SNHLY and CDR2 is FYNNEI. J gave up 4 bases and V 1 base, and 6 bases lay outside the gene matches. The CDR3 sequence is 15 residues long. The CDR3 bases are TGTGCCAGCAGTGAAGGCGGGACAGCAACCTATGGCTACACCTTC. Protein: CASSEGGTATYGYTF.